Listed below are T cell receptor beta chains from one sample, sequenced in a study of T-cell reconstitution after alpha-beta-depleted transplantation in children. TCRdb independently ran MiXCR on the PCR reads; one entry per CDR3 protein. Of roughly 500,000 distinct CDR3 sequences in the sample, about 16% are singletons; the top ten hold more than 2.5%. This specimen consisted of PBMCs from the stem cell graft donor, obtained from the stem cell graft. These receptor sequences come from a human donor who donated a stem cell graft to a child with acute lymphoblastic leukemia. CDR3s include the opening cysteine and the closing phenylalanine or tryptophan. The D gene is left open where the match is weak. A row's size may be missing; if present it is once, few, many or a size class.

clone size | J gene | V gene | D gene | CDR3 protein | CDR3 DNA
many | TRBJ2-7 | TRBV5-5 | TRBD1 | CASSLLPGTGTPYEQYF | TGTGCCAGCAGCTTGTTACCCGGGACAGGGACACCCTACGAGCAGTACTTC
NA | TRBJ2-1 | TRBV12-3/TRBV12-4 | TRBD2 | CASSWSGNVYNEQFF | TGTGCCAGCAGTTGGAGCGGGAACGTCTACAATGAGCAGTTCTTC
NA | TRBJ2-2 | TRBV5-6 | NA | CASSLELEGNTGELFF | TGTGCCAGCAGCTTGGAGCTGGAGGGGAACACCGGGGAGCTGTTTTTT
NA | TRBJ2-1 | TRBV27 | TRBD1 | CASSLTGGGRNEQFF | TGTGCCAGCAGCCTCACAGGGGGTGGTAGGAATGAGCAGTTCTTC
few | TRBJ2-5 | TRBV27 | NA | CASSLQVQETQYF | TGTGCCAGCAGTTTACAGGTCCAAGAGACCCAGTACTTC
few | TRBJ1-1 | TRBV27 | TRBD1 | CASSSGGAPEAFF | TGTGCCAGCAGCTCAGGGGGCGCACCTGAAGCTTTCTTT
few | TRBJ2-3 | TRBV9 | NA | CASSVDLGDTQYF | TGTGCCAGCAGCGTAGACCTGGGAGATACGCAGTATTTT
NA | TRBJ2-3 | TRBV7-9 | NA | CASSPRIRDRHTQYF | TGTGCCAGCAGCCCCCGGATCCGGGATAGACATACGCAGTATTTT
few | TRBJ2-7 | TRBV7-9 | NA | CASSLGGPGTAREQYF | TGTGCCAGCAGCTTAGGAGGACCCGGGACCGCCCGCGAGCAGTACTTC
few | TRBJ2-1 | TRBV29-1 | NA | CSVDGPGSYNEQFF | TGCAGCGTTGACGGTCCTGGCTCCTACAATGAGCAGTTCTTC
few | TRBJ2-5 | TRBV29-1 | NA | CSVVSRVTQYF | TGCAGCGTTGTTAGCCGGGTAACCCAGTACTTC
NA | TRBJ2-6 | TRBV6-1 | NA | CASSPRDFSSGANVLTF | TGTGCCAGCAGTCCCCGGGACTTTAGCTCTGGGGCCAACGTCCTGACTTTC
NA | TRBJ2-7 | TRBV7-6 | NA | CASSKGQSYEQYF | TGTGCCAGCAGCAAAGGACAGTCTTACGAGCAGTACTTC
NA | TRBJ2-7 | TRBV12-3/TRBV12-4 | NA | CASTLQSFHEQYF | TGTGCCAGCACCTTACAGAGTTTCCACGAGCAGTACTTC
many | TRBJ2-2 | TRBV3-1 | NA | CASSRLVRANTGELFF | TGTGCCAGCAGCCGACTAGTTCGCGCGAACACCGGGGAGCTGTTTTTT
few | TRBJ2-1 | TRBV12-3/TRBV12-4 | NA | CASSLGPTQFF | TGTGCCAGCAGTTTGGGTCCGACTCAGTTCTTC
NA | TRBJ2-1 | TRBV25-1 | NA | CASSELVKASSYNEQFF | TGTGCCAGCAGTGAATTAGTCAAGGCGAGCTCCTACAATGAGCAGTTCTTC